The sequence of this T cell receptor beta chain was determined in a study of PD-1 blockade in classical Hodgkin lymphoma (dated by TCRdb to about 2020). Background for the entire study: Nivolumab dosing was 3 mg/kg intravenously every 2 weeks, continuing until either disease progression or unacceptable toxicity. To define a peripheral blood immune signature of response to PD-1 blockade in classical Hodgkin lymphoma, the study combined TCR beta sequencing with CyTOF.

The Qiagen DNeasy kit was used to extract genomic DNA from unsorted PBMCs and from the negatively selected CD4+ and CD8+ fractions. TCR beta CDR3 regions were subjected to amplification by immunoSEQ multiplex PCR with primers that anneal to V and J segments. Amplification bias was minimized using a synthetic immune receptor repertoire, and residual bias was removed computationally after sequencing. The original methods were these. Repertoire diversity was quantified as the Shannon entropy index using custom Python scripts. Unsorted, CD4+ and CD8+ repertoires were analyzed separately, except in combined analyses where CD4+ and CD8+ sequences were merged in silico. A clone counted as expanded when the clone's frequency after treatment rose at least 2-fold relative to C1D1, and clones undetected at baseline were given a pseudocount of 0.5. Clones with 0 or 1 copy at C1D1 were classified as singleton clones, and clones with 2 or more copies were classified as non-singleton clones. By matching protein sequences in sorted samples from the same patient, clones expanded in unsorted samples were annotated as CD4+, CD8+ or unknown. Wilcoxon tests on paired samples were used to test changes in diversity from C1D1 to C4D1. Entries here come from immuneACCESS through TCRdb and include only in-frame sequences with V and J called. Some clones fail to appear in such tables; in the studies checked, an unresolved V gene covers under half of the shortfall, and the cause of the remainder is unknown. V and J calls and clone size are copied from that table; D and trimming were computed from the DNA. This sample lists about 97,000 clones; roughly 83% were detected once. Of the sample, about 12% is held by the ten largest clones.

On the study overall, not on this receptor specifically: Among trial patients, those achieving complete response had baseline diversity similar to that of newly diagnosed patients, while diversity was significantly lower in partial responders and progressors. Only a single clinical trial cohort was studied, and what caused the repertoire differences, possibly disease activity or prior therapy, remained undefined. Lower diversity was observed in patients in whom nivolumab was started less than 1 year after ASCT, and these patients were excluded from later analyses so that confounding by immune reconstitution would be avoided. A significant rise by C4D1 was seen in CD4+ but not CD8+ TCR diversity (p=0.0027 vs p=0.16), with the rise being most apparent in complete responders (p=0.02). Baseline TCR diversity was reported to be lower in newly diagnosed patients than in healthy donors, and even lower in relapsed/refractory patients.

The CDR3 covers 15 residues, taking in both the cysteine and the phenylalanine. Just the 45-base CDR3 DNA is kept, in frame starting at base 1. V loses 0 bases, J loses 2 bases, and the germline ends lie 7 bases apart. CDR1 and CDR2, per the germline V gene, are SGHAT and FQNNGV. Comments on this clone: Its recognized antigen is unknown. No per-base quality is available; no much larger clone lies one base away.

Reading the label with the study, this specimen's time point is: cycle 1 day 1 (C1D1), immediately before nivolumab initiation. Relapse after autologous stem cell transplantation had occurred in all trial patients, and cohorts A, B and C were distinguished by prior brentuximab vedotin exposure. The trial cohort included around 60 patients with relapsed/refractory classical Hodgkin lymphoma, and each patient had a best overall response of complete response, partial response or progressive disease. In the multi-cohort phase II CheckMate 205 trial, trial patients received single-agent nivolumab. An independent review committee assessed best overall response by applying the 2007 International Working Group response criteria. Trial PBMCs were collected immediately before nivolumab initiation (C1D1) and during therapy at cycle 2 day 1 and cycle 4 day 1. Peripheral blood was collected in 8 mL Vacutainer Cell Preparation Tubes, from which PBMCs were isolated by centrifugation and then cryopreserved.

The sequence was obtained from a human donor with classical Hodgkin lymphoma. Sequenced here: peripheral blood mononuclear cells (PBMCs), sampled at baseline. Rearrangement joined TRBV11-2 to TRBJ2-2; no D gene is confidently identified. DNA sequence: TGTGCCAGCAGCTTAGATCGATCTAACACCGGGGAGCTGTTTTTT. Its translation reads: CASSLDRSNTGELFF.